This T cell receptor (beta chain) was obtained from a study of cytomegalovirus exposure and HLA in healthy donors. Whole-study findings and limits: In a later analysis, TCR beta V- and J-gene trimming was associated with a missense DCLRE1C variant. Among immune exposure information, only CMV serostatus was available.

This CDR3 spans 16 amino acids. Germline-derived CDR1 and CDR2 are SGHNT and YYREEE (reference sequence). The V segment lost 5 bases and the J segment 0 bases; nucleotides outside the gene matches: 8. With regard to this clone: Its antigen is still unknown. This sample also contains other DNA sequences that code for the same CDR3.

The study ran its PCR with 60 Vbeta and 13 Jbeta primers. Assay used: immunoSEQ multiplex PCR; TCRdb lists only in-frame clones, some missing. The sample gives fewer than 150,000 clones, roughly 74% of which show up once; about 6.6% is in the top ten. Sequenced sample: PBMCs. The receptor's source is a woman in her 40s in good health and CMV-seropositive. This chain connects TRBV5-4 to TRBJ2-7; 10 positions agree with TRBD2. CDR3: CASSLGASGGSYEQYF. CDR3 DNA: TGTGCCAGCAGTCTGGGGGCTAGCGGGGGCTCCTACGAGCAGTACTTC.